This T cell receptor beta chain was captured by sequencing in a study of blood T cells in healthy people across ages. In the study overall: The capture of about one barcoded beta molecule per two T cells was achieved by template switching.

A J-beta primer mix and a sample-barcoded 5' primer were used in a second PCR of roughly 7 to 12 cycles. TCRdb re-analysed the 5' RACE reads in MiXCR, keeping a single row per CDR3 protein. The table lists some 730,000 distinct CDR3 sequences, 22% of them singletons. The CDR3 runs 16 residues. With 0 bases removed from V and 0 bases from J, the gap between germline ends came to 6 bases. Looked up from germline, CDR1 is MNHEY and CDR2 is SVGAGI. The sample was blood. The receptor comes from an older man in good health. The gene calls are TRBV6-5 and TRBJ1-6; D remains ambiguous. CDR3 in DNA: TGTGCCAGCAGTTACTCCGGCAGCTCCTATAATTCACCCCTCCACTTT. Protein: CASSYSGSSYNSPLHF.